This TCR beta chain stems from a study of shared clonotypes between healthy human individuals. Comments on this clone: Its antigen is not known.

Findings and limits, study-wide: Several donors held about 5% of naive CD4 clonotypes in common. The study generally estimated greater richness for naive than memory subsets.

This CDR3 is built from 12 residues. Trimming removed 5 bases at V and 4 bases at J, with 6 bases between. The germline gives CDR1 SGHTA, CDR2 FQGNSA. Generated by immunoSEQ multiplex PCR, the TCRdb table keeps only in-frame clones and is missing some. The sample shows approximately 1.1 million clones, roughly 74% of them seen only once. Sequences were obtained from memory CD4+ T cells from PBMCs. Sample subset: CD45RA-negative fraction. The genes are TRBV7-2 and TRBJ1-5; D remains ambiguous. The clonotype was recovered from a man younger than 35 in good health. Some clones in this sample may be carry-over from other donors' samples. For the CDR3, the DNA is TGTGCCAGCAGCCCCGCAAATCAGCCCCAGCATTTT. Translation gives CASSPANQPQHF.